These 14 T cell receptor beta chains came from one sample sequenced in a study of cytomegalovirus exposure and HLA in healthy donors. The PCR had 60 Vbeta and 13 Jbeta primers. This table comes from immunoSEQ multiplex PCR, and its TCRdb copy is limited to in-frame clones, with some not included. Here the sample spans some 120,000 clones, roughly four fifths being singletons. Sequencing used PBMCs. The receptor set was obtained from a woman aged 40-49 years in good health and CMV-seropositive.

This clone has more than one count but fewer than ten. A junction boundary mismatches the germline segment, possibly from a read error. The chain employs TRBV7-7 and TRBJ2-1; D is possibly TRBD2 (5 bases). The CDR3 extends over 14 amino acids. From germline, CDR1 is SSHAT and CDR2 FNYEAQ (reference sequence). CDR3 in amino acids: CASSSGGSYNEQFF. The CDR3 DNA is TGTGCTAGCAGCTCCGGCGGGTCCTACAATGAGCAGTTCTTC.

This clone was seen a few times. V and J are TRBV28 and TRBJ2-7, with D perhaps TRBD2 (5 bases). Germline V CDR1 and CDR2: MDHEN, SYDVKM. This CDR3 is built from 13 residues. Trimming removed 1 base from V and 5 bases from J, with 9 bases in between. The DNA for the CDR3 is TGTGCCAGCAGTTTATCCGGGGAGCACGAGCAGTACTTC. Amino acids: CASSLSGEHEQYF.

The CDR3: CASRPENTEAFF. CDR3 nucleotide sequence: TGTGCCAGCAGACCAGAGAACACTGAAGCTTTCTTT. The rearrangement uses TRBV13 and TRBJ1-1; D gene unclear. The CDR3 spans 12 residues. V was clipped by 6 bases and J by 1 base, with 6 bases between them. Germline V lookup: CDR1 PRHDT, CDR2 FYEKMQ (reference sequence).

This chain connects TRBV7-2 to TRBJ1-1; no reliable D call. CDR3 length equals 14 residues. Looked up from germline, CDR1 is SGHTA and CDR2 is FQGNSA. Trimming took off 3 bases at V and 8 bases at J, with 16 bases between the two ends. The CDR3: CASSLYGGEVEAFF. CDR3 in DNA: TGTGCCAGCAGCTTGTACGGAGGAGAGGTGGAAGCTTTCTTT.

CDR3 bases: TGTGCCAGCAGCTTCGTAGGACAGGGAGAAGAAGATACGCAGTATTTT. Translation gives CASSFVGQGEEDTQYF. The chain couples TRBV9 to TRBJ2-3, with TRBD1 matching over 8 bases. The CDR3 runs 16 residues. V shed 4 bases, J shed 5 bases, and the junction held 12 bases outside the gene matches. The germline V gene encodes CDR1 SGDLS and CDR2 YYNGEE.

The V gene is TRBV30, the J gene TRBJ2-7, with 8 bases aligning to TRBD1. CDR1 is GTSNPN and CDR2 is SVGIG in the germline V gene (reference sequence). The V gene end was trimmed by 4 bases and the J gene end by 5 bases; junction bases not matched to a gene: 10. The CDR3 is made up of 14 amino acids. CDR3 region: CAWIKGQGLNEQYF. DNA of the CDR3: TGTGCCTGGATAAAAGGACAGGGTCTAAACGAGCAGTACTTC.

The chain links TRBV23-1 to TRBJ2-7; possible D gene TRBD1, 5 bases. TRBV23-1 is an open reading frame, and its role is uncertain. Trimming stripped 3 bases from V and 6 bases from J, with 12 bases between. This CDR3 region has 13 residues. The CDR3 sequence is CASSHTGAREQYF. CDR3 DNA: TGCGCCAGCAGTCATACAGGAGCCCGCGAGCAGTACTTC.

The chain employs TRBV28 and TRBJ2-1; a weak D match, TRBD1 (5 bases). The CDR3 contains 14 residues. Looked up from germline, CDR1 is MDHEN and CDR2 is SYDVKM. The germline V and J ends were trimmed by 2 bases and 5 bases, with 10 bases remaining between them. CDR3: CASSLGQGNNEQFF. The CDR3, as DNA: TGTGCCAGCAGTTTAGGCCAGGGAAACAATGAGCAGTTCTTC. Full variable domain (missing parts from reference TRBV28 and TRBJ2-1): DVKVTQSSRYLVKRTGEKVFLECVQDMDHENMFWYRQDPGLGLRLIYFSYDVKMKEKGDIPEGYSVSREKKERFSLILESASTNQTSMYLCASSLGQGNNEQFFGPGTRLTVL.

The J gene is TRBJ2-7, the V gene TRBV6-6, with TRBD2 identical over 12 bases. Germline CDR1 is MNHNY and CDR2 is SVGAGI (reference sequence). The CDR3 runs to 14 residues. V was pared by 6 bases and J by 6 bases, with 6 bases of the junction left unmatched. In DNA, the CDR3 is TGTGCCAGCAGCCAACTAGCGGGAGGTCCCGAGCAGTACTTC. As protein: CASSQLAGGPEQYF.

This chain links TRBV30 with TRBJ2-1, with D possibly being TRBD1 (5 bases). The CDR3 loop spans 13 amino acids. Germline-derived CDR1 and CDR2 are GTSNPN and SVGIG (reference sequence). Trimming cost V 3 bases and J 6 bases, with 12 bases left between them. CDR3 in amino acids: CAWRAGMTNEQFF. For the CDR3, the DNA is TGTGCCTGGAGGGCAGGGATGACCAATGAGCAGTTCTTC.

The chain carries TRBV28 and TRBJ2-7; TRBD1 matches at 8 bases. The CDR3 consists of 14 residues. The V segment lost 6 bases and the J segment 1 base; nucleotides outside the gene matches: 5. Per germline, CDR1 MDHEN and CDR2 SYDVKM. The CDR3 DNA reads as TGTGCCAGCAGGCTACAGGGGGGATCCTACGAGCAGTACTTC. Amino acids: CASRLQGGSYEQYF.

The DNA for the CDR3 is TGCGCCAGCAGAAATTCACCGGGACTAGCGGGAGGGATAGCCTACAATGAGCAGTTCTTC. Protein: CASRNSPGLAGGIAYNEQFF. This chain joins TRBV4-1 and TRBJ2-1; 16 nucleotides line up with TRBD2. With V trimmed by 6 bases and J by 2 bases, 13 bases remained unmatched. Germline loops: CDR1 MGHRA, CDR2 YSYEKL. The CDR3 is 20 residues long.

V usage is TRBV27 and J usage is TRBJ1-2; 8 bases map to TRBD1. With V trimmed by 2 bases and J by 8 bases, 10 bases remained unmatched. The length of the CDR3 is 15 residues. Looked up from germline, CDR1 is MNHEY and CDR2 is SMNVEV (reference sequence). CDR3 protein: CASSLDRDSGGGYTF. CDR3 in DNA: TGTGCCAGCAGTTTAGACCGGGACTCAGGGGGCGGCTACACCTTC.

CDR3 coding DNA: TGCAGCGTTGAAGCCTCTCCGGGTCTCTCCTACGAGCAGTACTTC. Its translation: CSVEASPGLSYEQYF. This sequence joins TRBV29-1 and TRBJ2-7, with no clear D. Germline loops: CDR1 SQVTM, CDR2 ANQGSEA. Trimming left V 1 base short and J 0 bases short, with 13 bases between. The CDR3 is 15 residues long.